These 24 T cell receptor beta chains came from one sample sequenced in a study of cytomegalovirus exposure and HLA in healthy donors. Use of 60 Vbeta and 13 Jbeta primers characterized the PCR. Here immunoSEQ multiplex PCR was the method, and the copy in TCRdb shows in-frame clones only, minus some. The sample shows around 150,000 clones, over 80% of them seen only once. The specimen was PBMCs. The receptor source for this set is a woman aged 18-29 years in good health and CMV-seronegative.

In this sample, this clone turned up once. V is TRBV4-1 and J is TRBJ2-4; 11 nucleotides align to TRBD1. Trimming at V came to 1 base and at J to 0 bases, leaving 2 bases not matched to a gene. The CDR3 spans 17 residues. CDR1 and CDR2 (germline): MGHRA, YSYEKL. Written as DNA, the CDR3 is TGCGCCAGCAGCCAAGGGACAGGGGGCCTAGCCAAAAACATTCAGTACTTC. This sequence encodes CASSQGTGGLAKNIQYF.

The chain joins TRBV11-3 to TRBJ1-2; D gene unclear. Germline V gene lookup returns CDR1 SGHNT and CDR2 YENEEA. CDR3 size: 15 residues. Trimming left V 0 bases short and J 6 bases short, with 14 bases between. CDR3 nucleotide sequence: TGTGCCAGCAGCTTAGATCCCGGTTCTGGAGATGGCTACACCTTC. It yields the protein CASSLDPGSGDGYTF. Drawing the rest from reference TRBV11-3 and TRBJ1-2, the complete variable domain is EAGVVQSPRYKIIEKKQPVAFWCNPISGHNTLYWYLQNLGQGPELLIRYENEEAVDDSQLPKDRFSAERLKGVDSTLKIQPAELGDSAVYLCASSLDPGSGDGYTFGSGTRLTVV.

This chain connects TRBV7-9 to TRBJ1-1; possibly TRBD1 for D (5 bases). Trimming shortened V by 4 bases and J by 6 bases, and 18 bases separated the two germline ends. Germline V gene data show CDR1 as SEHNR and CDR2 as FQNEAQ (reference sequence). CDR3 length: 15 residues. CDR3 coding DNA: TGTGCCAGCAGCTCGGACCCGGGACTAGGGGCTGAAGCTTTCTTT. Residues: CASSSDPGLGAEAFF.

The CDR3 bases are TGTGCCAGCTTTGGGGGGGGCACAGATACGCAGTATTTT. Its protein is CASFGGGTDTQYF. This chain joins TRBV2 and TRBJ2-3; 7 nucleotides match TRBD2. The germline gives CDR1 SNHLY, CDR2 FYNNEI. There are 13 residues in the CDR3. V gave up 8 bases and J gave up 1 base; unmatched junction bases: 3.

This CDR3 is CASSQDGGRNQPQHF. The CDR3, as DNA: TGTGCCAGCAGCCAAGATGGTGGCCGAAATCAGCCCCAGCATTTT. The rearrangement links TRBV4-2 to TRBJ1-5; no clear D gene. CDR1 and CDR2 from the germline V gene are LGHNA and YNFKEQ. This CDR3 comprises 15 residues. Trimming left V 0 bases short and J 4 bases short, with 10 bases between.

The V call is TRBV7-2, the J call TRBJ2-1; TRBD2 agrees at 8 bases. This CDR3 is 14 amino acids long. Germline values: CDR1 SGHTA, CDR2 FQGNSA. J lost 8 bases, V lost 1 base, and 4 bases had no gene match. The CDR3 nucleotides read TGTGCCAGCAGCTTAGGACTAGCGTGGCATGAGCAGTTCTTC. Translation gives CASSLGLAWHEQFF.

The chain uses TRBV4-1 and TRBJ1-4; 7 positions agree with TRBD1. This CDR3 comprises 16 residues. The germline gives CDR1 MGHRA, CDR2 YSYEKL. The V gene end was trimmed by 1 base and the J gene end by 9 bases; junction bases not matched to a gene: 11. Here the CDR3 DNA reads TGCGCCAGCAGCCAAGGAAACAGGGGCTGGGGTAAAAAACTGTTTTTT. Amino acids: CASSQGNRGWGKKLFF.

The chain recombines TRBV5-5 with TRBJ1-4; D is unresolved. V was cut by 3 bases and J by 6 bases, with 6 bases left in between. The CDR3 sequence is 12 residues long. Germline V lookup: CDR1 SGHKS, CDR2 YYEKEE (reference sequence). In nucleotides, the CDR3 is TGTGCCAGCAGCTCCCCTGATGAAAAACTGTTTTTT. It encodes CASSSPDEKLFF.

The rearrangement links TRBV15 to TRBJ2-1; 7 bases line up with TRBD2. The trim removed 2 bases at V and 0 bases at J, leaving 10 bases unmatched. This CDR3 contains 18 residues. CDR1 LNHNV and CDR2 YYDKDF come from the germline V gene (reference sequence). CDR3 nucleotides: TGTGCCACCAGCAGACCCCGGGGGGACCTTTTCTCCTACAATGAGCAGTTCTTC. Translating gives CATSRPRGDLFSYNEQFF.

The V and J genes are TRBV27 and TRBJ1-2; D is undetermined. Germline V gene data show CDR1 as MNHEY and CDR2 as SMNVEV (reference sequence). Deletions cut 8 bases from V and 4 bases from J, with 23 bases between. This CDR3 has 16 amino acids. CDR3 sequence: CASALLAGRNLYGYTF. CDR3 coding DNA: TGTGCCAGCGCCCTTCTTGCCGGCAGGAACCTCTATGGCTACACCTTC.

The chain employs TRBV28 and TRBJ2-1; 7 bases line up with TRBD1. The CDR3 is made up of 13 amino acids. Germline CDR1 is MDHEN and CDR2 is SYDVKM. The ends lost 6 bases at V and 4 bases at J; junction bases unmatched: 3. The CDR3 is CASRAGGYNEQFF. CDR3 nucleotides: TGTGCCAGCAGGGCAGGGGGTTACAATGAGCAGTTCTTC.

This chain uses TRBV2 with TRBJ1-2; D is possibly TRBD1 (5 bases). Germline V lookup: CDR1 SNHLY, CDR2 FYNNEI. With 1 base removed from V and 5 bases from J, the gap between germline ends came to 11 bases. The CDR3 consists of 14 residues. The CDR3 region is CASSEERGGYGYTF. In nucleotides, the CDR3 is TGTGCCAGCAGTGAAGAGCGGGGGGGGTATGGCTACACCTTC.

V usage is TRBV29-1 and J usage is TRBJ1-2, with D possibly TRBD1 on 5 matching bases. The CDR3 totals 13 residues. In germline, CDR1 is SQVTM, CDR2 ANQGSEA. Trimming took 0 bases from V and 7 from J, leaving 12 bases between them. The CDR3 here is CSVEDRVGGGYTF. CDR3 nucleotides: TGCAGCGTTGAAGATCGTGTGGGGGGTGGCTACACCTTC.

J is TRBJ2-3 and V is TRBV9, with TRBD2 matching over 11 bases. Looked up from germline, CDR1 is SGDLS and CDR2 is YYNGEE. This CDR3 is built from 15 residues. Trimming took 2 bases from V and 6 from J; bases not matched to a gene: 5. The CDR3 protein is CASSVSGGDGDTQYF. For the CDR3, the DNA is TGTGCCAGCAGCGTTAGCGGGGGGGATGGTGATACGCAGTATTTT.

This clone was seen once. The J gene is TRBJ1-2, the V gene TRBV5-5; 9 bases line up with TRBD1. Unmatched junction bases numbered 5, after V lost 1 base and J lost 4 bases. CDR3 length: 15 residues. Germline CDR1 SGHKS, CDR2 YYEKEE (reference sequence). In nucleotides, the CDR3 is TGTGCCAGCAGCTTGTGGGCGGGACAGGGCTATGGCTACACCTTC. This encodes CASSLWAGQGYGYTF.

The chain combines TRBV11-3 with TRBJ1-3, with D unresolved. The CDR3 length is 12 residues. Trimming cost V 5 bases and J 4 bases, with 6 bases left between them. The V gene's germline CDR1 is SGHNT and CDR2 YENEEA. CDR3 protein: CASSLSGNTIYF. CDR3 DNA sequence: TGTGCCAGCAGCCTATCGGGAAACACCATATATTTT.

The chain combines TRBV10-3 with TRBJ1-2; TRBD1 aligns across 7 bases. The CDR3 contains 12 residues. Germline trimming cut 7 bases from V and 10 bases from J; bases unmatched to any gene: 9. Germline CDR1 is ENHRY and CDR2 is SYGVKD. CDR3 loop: CAIKSGTDNYTF. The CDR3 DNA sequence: TGTGCCATCAAGTCCGGGACAGACAACTACACCTTC.

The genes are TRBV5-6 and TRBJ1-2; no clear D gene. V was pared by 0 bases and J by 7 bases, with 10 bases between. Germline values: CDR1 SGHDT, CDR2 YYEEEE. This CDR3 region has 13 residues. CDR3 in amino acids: CASSLGGVGGYTF. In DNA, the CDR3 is TGTGCCAGCAGCTTGGGTGGAGTGGGTGGCTACACCTTC. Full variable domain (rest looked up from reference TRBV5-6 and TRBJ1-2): DAGVTQSPTHLIKTRGQQVTLRCSPKSGHDTVSWYQQALGQGPQFIFQYYEEEERQRGNFPDRFSGHQFPNYSSELNVNALLLGDSALYLCASSLGGVGGYTFGSGTRLTVV.

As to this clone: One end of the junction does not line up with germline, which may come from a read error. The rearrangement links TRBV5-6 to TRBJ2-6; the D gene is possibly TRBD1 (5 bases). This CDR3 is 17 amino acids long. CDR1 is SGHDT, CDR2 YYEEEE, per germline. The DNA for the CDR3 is TGTGCCAGCAGCCCCACCCCCCACGACTCTGGGGCCAACGGCCTGACTTTC. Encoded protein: CASSPTPHDSGANGLTF.

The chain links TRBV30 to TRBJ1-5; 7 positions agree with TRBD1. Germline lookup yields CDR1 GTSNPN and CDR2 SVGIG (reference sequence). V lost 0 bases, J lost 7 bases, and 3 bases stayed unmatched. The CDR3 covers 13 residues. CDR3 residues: CAWSVGGGQPQHF. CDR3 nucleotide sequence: TGTGCCTGGAGTGTAGGGGGCGGACAGCCCCAGCATTTT.

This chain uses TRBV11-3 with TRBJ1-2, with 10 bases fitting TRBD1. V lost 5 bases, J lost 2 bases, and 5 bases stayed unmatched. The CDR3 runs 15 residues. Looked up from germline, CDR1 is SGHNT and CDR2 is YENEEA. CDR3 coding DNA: TGTGCCAGCAGCGCTCCGGGACAGGGGAACTATGGCTACACCTTC. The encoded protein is CASSAPGQGNYGYTF.

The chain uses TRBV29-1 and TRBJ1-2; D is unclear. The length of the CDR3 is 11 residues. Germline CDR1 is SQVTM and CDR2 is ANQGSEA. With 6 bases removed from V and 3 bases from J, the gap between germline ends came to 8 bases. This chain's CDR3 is CSVLAHYGYTF. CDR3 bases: TGCAGCGTACTTGCCCACTATGGCTACACCTTC.

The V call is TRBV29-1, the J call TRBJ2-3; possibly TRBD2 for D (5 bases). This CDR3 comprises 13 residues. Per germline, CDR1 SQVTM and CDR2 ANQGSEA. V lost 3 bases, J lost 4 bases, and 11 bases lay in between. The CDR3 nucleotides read TGCAGCGTTGAGGATCCGAGGGCAGATACGCAGTATTTT. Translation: CSVEDPRADTQYF.

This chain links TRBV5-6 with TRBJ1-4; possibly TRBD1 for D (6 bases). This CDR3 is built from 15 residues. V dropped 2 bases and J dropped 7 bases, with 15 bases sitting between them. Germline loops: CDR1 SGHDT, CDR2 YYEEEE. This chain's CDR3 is CASSFAGGLGEKLFF. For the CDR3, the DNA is TGTGCCAGCAGCTTCGCCGGGGGGCTCGGTGAAAAACTGTTTTTT. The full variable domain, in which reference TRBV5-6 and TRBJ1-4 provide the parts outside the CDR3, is DAGVTQSPTHLIKTRGQQVTLRCSPKSGHDTVSWYQQALGQGPQFIFQYYEEEERQRGNFPDRFSGHQFPNYSSELNVNALLLGDSALYLCASSFAGGLGEKLFFGSGTQLSVL.